Below, 16 T cell receptor beta chains from the same sample are listed, as sequenced in a study of cytomegalovirus exposure and HLA in healthy donors. Both 60 Vbeta primers and 13 Jbeta primers went into the PCR. Using immunoSEQ multiplex PCR, the repertoire was profiled, and TCRdb retains in-frame clones only, with some absent. Seen here are fewer than 250,000 clones, around 75% observed once, and the top ten hold approximately 0.4%. The sequencing sample was made of PBMCs. The source of these receptors is a male donor in good health and CMV-seropositive.

The rearrangement joins TRBV5-1 to TRBJ2-1; TRBD1 is a possible D gene (5 bases). From germline, CDR1 is SGHRS and CDR2 YFSETQ. Trimming took off 8 bases at V and 0 bases at J, with 18 bases between the two ends. CDR3 length: 16 residues. The CDR3 coding sequence is TGCGCCAGTCGGCGGACAACTCGAAGCTCCTACAATGAGCAGTTCTTC. Its translation: CASRRTTRSSYNEQFF.

This clone was detected only a few times. V usage is TRBV4-3 and J usage is TRBJ2-1, with TRBD2 identical over 8 bases. V lost 0 bases to trimming and J lost 0 bases; unmatched junction nucleotides: 4. The CDR3 consists of 17 residues. Germline V CDR1 and CDR2: LGHNA, YSLEER. The CDR3 region is CASSQDYSGVSYNEQFF. CDR3 DNA: TGCGCCAGCAGCCAAGATTATAGCGGGGTCTCCTACAATGAGCAGTTCTTC.

V and J are TRBV28 and TRBJ1-1; 7 nucleotides line up with TRBD1. The V and J ends lost 8 bases and 0 bases, in that order; junction bases with no gene match: 3. CDR1 and CDR2 (germline): MDHEN, SYDVKM. The CDR3 has 13 residues. The CDR3 nucleotides are TGTGCCAGCCGGGGACAGATGAACACTGAAGCTTTCTTT. This encodes CASRGQMNTEAFF. The variable domain in full, completed from reference TRBV28 and TRBJ1-1, reads DVKVTQSSRYLVKRTGEKVFLECVQDMDHENMFWYRQDPGLGLRLIYFSYDVKMKEKGDIPEGYSVSREKKERFSLILESASTNQTSMYLCASRGQMNTEAFFGQGTRLTVV.

This chain joins TRBV29-1 and TRBJ2-3, with a weak D call TRBD2 (7 bases). The germline V gene has CDR1 SQVTM and CDR2 ANQGSEA. V dropped 8 bases and J dropped 6 bases, with 18 bases sitting between them. CDR3 length: 13 amino acids. The CDR3 DNA follows: TGCAGCTCCGATGAGGGGGGGATGGATACGCAGTATTTT. It yields the protein CSSDEGGMDTQYF.

This sequence joins TRBV6-5 and TRBJ2-2, with 7 positions matching TRBD2. The V gene end was trimmed by 1 base and the J gene end by 5 bases; junction bases not matched to a gene: 4. The germline gives CDR1 MNHEY, CDR2 SVGAGI. The CDR3 loop spans 15 amino acids. The CDR3 nucleotides are TGTGCCAGCAGTTACTTGCGGGAGCAGACCGGGGAGCTGTTTTTT. This codes for CASSYLREQTGELFF.

The chain uses TRBV7-2 and TRBJ1-5; TRBD1 matches at 7 bases. The V segment lost 4 bases and the J segment 5 bases; nucleotides outside the gene matches: 2. This CDR3 has 13 amino acids. Germline lookup yields CDR1 SGHTA and CDR2 FQGNSA. In nucleotides, the CDR3 is TGTGCCAGCAGCTCCGGGACAGATCAGCCCCAGCATTTT. This sequence encodes CASSSGTDQPQHF.

The count of this clone is one. This chain joins TRBV5-6 and TRBJ2-2, with 13 positions matching TRBD2. The V and J ends lost 2 bases and 8 bases, in that order; junction bases with no gene match: 6. The CDR3 is 16 amino acids. CDR1 and CDR2 from the germline V gene are SGHDT and YYEEEE. This CDR3 is CASSLTSGRATGELFF. The DNA of the CDR3 is TGTGCCAGCAGCTTAACTAGCGGGAGGGCTACGGGGGAGCTGTTTTTT.

The rearrangement uses TRBV19 and TRBJ1-2, with TRBD1 matching 8 bases. Unmatched junction bases numbered 6, after V lost 11 bases and J lost 4 bases. Germline loops: CDR1 LNHDA, CDR2 SQIVND (reference sequence). The CDR3 totals 12 residues. Here the CDR3 DNA reads TGTGCCGGTCAGGGGGCATCCTATGGCTACACCTTC. This gives the protein CAGQGASYGYTF. Looking up the rest from reference TRBV19 and TRBJ1-2 gives the full variable domain: DGGITQSPKYLFRKEGQNVTLSCEQNLNHDAMYWYRQDPGQGLRLIYYSQIVNDFQKGDIAEGYSVSREKKESFPLTVTSAQKNPTAFYLCAGQGASYGYTFGSGTRLTVV.

The chain employs TRBV27 and TRBJ1-2; D remains ambiguous. The V gene lost 2 bases and the J gene lost 4 bases, with 11 bases spanning the gap. Per the germline V gene, CDR1 is MNHEY and CDR2 is SMNVEV (reference sequence). This CDR3 is built from 14 residues. The CDR3 spells CASSLADTGYGYTF. DNA of the CDR3: TGTGCCAGCAGTTTAGCCGACACCGGCTATGGCTACACCTTC.

The chain has TRBV7-2 and TRBJ2-3, with D maybe TRBD2 (6 bases). The germline CDR1 and CDR2 sequences are SGHTA and FQGNSA. Trimming removed 0 bases from V and 2 bases from J, with 9 bases in between. CDR3 length: 15 residues. This chain's CDR3 is CASSLAGGTTDTQYF. CDR3 nucleotides: TGTGCCAGCAGCTTAGCGGGGGGAACCACAGATACGCAGTATTTT.

This clone was seen only a few times. The chain is built from TRBV25-1 and TRBJ2-2; D gene unclear. The V gene's germline CDR1 is MGHDK and CDR2 SYGVNS. Trimming took off 8 bases at V and 4 bases at J, with 5 bases between the two ends. The CDR3 loop spans 11 amino acids. The CDR3 loop reads CASGFTGELFF. As DNA, the CDR3 is TGTGCCAGCGGCTTCACCGGGGAGCTGTTTTTT.

The rearrangement links TRBV6-1 to TRBJ1-1; a weak D match, TRBD1 (6 bases). The ends were cut back, 8 bases at V and 1 base at J, with 11 bases in the middle. Germline CDR1 reads MNHNS; CDR2 reads SASEGT. There are 13 residues in the CDR3. CDR3 DNA: TGTGCCAGCCTGGGACAATCGAACACTGAAGCTTTCTTT. Its protein is CASLGQSNTEAFF.

This clone was found once. The rearrangement uses TRBV27 and TRBJ1-1; tentative D call: TRBD1 (6 bases). Trimming left V 6 bases short and J 4 bases short, with 12 bases between. The CDR3 length is 13 residues. Germline V gene sequence: CDR1 MNHEY, CDR2 SMNVEV (reference sequence). This chain's CDR3 is CASRITGSTEAFF. CDR3 DNA: TGTGCCAGCAGGATAACAGGGAGCACTGAAGCTTTCTTT.

This sequence joins TRBV28 and TRBJ1-6, with 8 bases aligning to TRBD1. The V gene's germline CDR1 is MDHEN and CDR2 SYDVKM. The CDR3 sequence is 13 residues long. Trimming took 7 bases from V and 6 from J; bases not matched to a gene: 2. The CDR3 spells CASTGQGNSPLHF. The CDR3 region has the DNA TGTGCCAGCACCGGACAGGGTAATTCACCCCTCCACTTT.

The V gene is TRBV28, the J gene TRBJ1-2; D unresolved. The V and J ends lost 5 bases and 5 bases respectively, with 9 bases between them. The germline V gene encodes CDR1 MDHEN and CDR2 SYDVKM. The CDR3 is 12 amino acids. This chain's CDR3 is CASSTSGYGYTF. CDR3 nucleotide sequence: TGTGCCAGCAGTACCTCGGGGTATGGCTACACCTTC.

The V call is TRBV4-2, the J call TRBJ2-6, with D maybe TRBD1 (5 bases). In germline, CDR1 is LGHNA, CDR2 YNFKEQ. Trimming took off 0 bases at V and 0 bases at J, with 21 bases between the two ends. The CDR3 covers 21 residues. The CDR3 DNA sequence: TGTGCCAGCAGCCAAGATTACAGGTCGTACAGTACCTTCTCTGGGGCCAACGTCCTGACTTTC. It is translated as CASSQDYRSYSTFSGANVLTF.